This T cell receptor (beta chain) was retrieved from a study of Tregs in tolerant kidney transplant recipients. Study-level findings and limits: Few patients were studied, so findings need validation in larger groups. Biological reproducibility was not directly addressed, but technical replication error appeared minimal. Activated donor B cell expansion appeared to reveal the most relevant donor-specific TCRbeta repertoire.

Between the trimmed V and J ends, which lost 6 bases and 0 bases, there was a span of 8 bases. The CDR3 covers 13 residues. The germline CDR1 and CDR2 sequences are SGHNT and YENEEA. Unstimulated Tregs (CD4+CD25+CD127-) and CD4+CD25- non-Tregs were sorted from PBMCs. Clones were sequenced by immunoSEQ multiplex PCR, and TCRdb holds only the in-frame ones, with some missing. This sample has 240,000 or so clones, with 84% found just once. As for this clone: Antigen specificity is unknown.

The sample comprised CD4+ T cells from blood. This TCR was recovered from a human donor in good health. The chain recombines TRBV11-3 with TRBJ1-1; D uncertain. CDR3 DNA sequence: TGTGCCAGCAGTTTAACGGTGAACACTGAAGCTTTCTTT. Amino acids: CASSLTVNTEAFF. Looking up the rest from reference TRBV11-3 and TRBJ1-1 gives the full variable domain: EAGVVQSPRYKIIEKKQPVAFWCNPISGHNTLYWYLQNLGQGPELLIRYENEEAVDDSQLPKDRFSAERLKGVDSTLKIQPAELGDSAVYLCASSLTVNTEAFFGQGTRLTVV.